This section outlines one TCR beta chain sequence together with its context. Its specificity is not known. After re-calling the 5' RACE reads, TCRdb lists one entry per CDR3 protein, DNA absent. This sample's table has 140,000 to 150,000 distinct CDR3 sequences. The CDR3 runs to 17 residues. Germline V CDR1 and CDR2: KGHSH, LQKENI. The sample comes from a study of monozygotic twins with inflammatory bowel disease. Study-level points and caveats: Extra variability in the repertoires of patients may have come from differing immunosuppressive treatments.

This TCR was sampled from a human donor with ulcerative colitis or Crohn's disease, or a healthy co-twin of an affected twin (not recorded which). The sample consisted of blood. V is TRBV18 and J is TRBJ2-3; the D call from TCRdb, TRBD2, cannot be confirmed without DNA. The chain's CDR3 is CASSPLGLAGGADTQYF.